Included here is one TCR beta chain sequence, with context. The data were taken from a study of blood T cell repertoires in COVID-19. Study-wide context: Sites in the United States, Italy and Spain provided acute and convalescent COVID-19 samples. PBMCs, B-cell-depleted T cells, or T cells provided the cDNA or gDNA that made up the material.

Authors' data handling: The assay estimated nucleated cells by amplifying reference gene primers. Libraries were prepared by immunoSEQ multiplex PCR; TCRdb keeps only in-frame clonotypes and omits some of them. V and J calls and clone size are those listed in that table; D and trimming were worked out from the DNA. There are about 70,000 clones in the sample; roughly 77% occur only once, and around a sixth lies in the top ten. CDR3 length equals 17 residues. Germline CDR1 reads SGHRS; CDR2 reads YFSETQ. V was cut by 0 bases and J by 2 bases, with 16 bases left in between. Sequencing was performed on peripheral blood. This receptor was obtained from an elderly man with acute or convalescent COVID-19. This rearrangement joins TRBV5-1 to TRBJ2-3, with D tentatively TRBD2 (6 bases). The CDR3 here is CASSLAGGAETTDTQYF. The CDR3 DNA reads as TGCGCCAGCAGCTTGGCCGGGGGAGCGGAGACCACAGATACGCAGTATTTT.